This is a list of T cell receptor beta chains from one sample in a study of blood T cell repertoires in COVID-19. The repertoire was sequenced with immunoSEQ multiplex PCR; TCRdb's copy has only in-frame clones and lacks some. The sample yields some 220,000 clones, roughly 84% seen once. Specimen: peripheral blood. Receptor source: a man aged 50-59 years with active or convalescent COVID-19. Each CDR3 is given with its conserved first and last residue. The D gene is left open where the match is weak. Only some rows state a clone size, as once, few, many or a class for expanded clones.

clone size: .
D gene: TRBD1
V gene: TRBV7-9
J gene: TRBJ1-6
CDR3 protein: CASRRDRGQSSYNSPLHF
CDR3 DNA: TGTGCCAGCAGGCGGGACAGGGGTCAAAGCTCCTATAATTCACCCCTCCACTTT

clone size: few
D gene: .
V gene: TRBV7-9
J gene: TRBJ2-1
CDR3 protein: CASSRTLDLGEQFF
CDR3 DNA: TGTGCCAGCAGCCGGACTCTAGATCTTGGTGAGCAGTTCTTC

clone size: .
D gene: .
V gene: TRBV4-1
J gene: TRBJ1-5
CDR3 protein: CASSHGANQPQHF
CDR3 DNA: TGCGCCAGCAGCCATGGGGCTAATCAGCCCCAGCATTTT

clone size: .
D gene: .
V gene: TRBV11-2
J gene: TRBJ2-7
CDR3 protein: CASSLDRGEQYF
CDR3 DNA: TGTGCCAGCAGCTTAGATCGGGGCGAGCAGTACTTC

clone size: .
D gene: TRBD2
V gene: TRBV24-1
J gene: TRBJ2-7
CDR3 protein: CATSDLLAGGYEQYF
CDR3 DNA: TGTGCCACCAGTGATCTACTAGCGGGAGGGTACGAGCAGTACTTC

clone size: .
D gene: TRBD1
V gene: TRBV6-5
J gene: TRBJ1-5
CDR3 protein: CASSTTGENQPQHF
CDR3 DNA: TGTGCCAGCAGTACAACAGGGGAGAATCAGCCCCAGCATTTT

clone size: .
D gene: TRBD2
V gene: TRBV5-4
J gene: TRBJ2-3
CDR3 protein: CASSLGTSGGFSTDTQYF
CDR3 DNA: TGTGCCAGCAGCTTAGGGACTAGCGGGGGGTTCAGCACAGATACGCAGTATTTT

clone size: .
D gene: TRBD1
V gene: TRBV6-5
J gene: TRBJ1-2
CDR3 protein: CASLRPGQGYYGYTF
CDR3 DNA: TGTGCCAGTCTAAGACCGGGACAGGGATACTATGGCTACACCTTC

clone size: .
D gene: .
V gene: TRBV6-2/TRBV6-3
J gene: TRBJ1-1
CDR3 protein: CASSFYRATEAFF
CDR3 DNA: TGTGCCAGCAGTTTCTACAGGGCAACTGAAGCTTTCTTT

clone size: .
D gene: .
V gene: TRBV30
J gene: TRBJ2-6
CDR3 protein: CAWISSGANVLTF
CDR3 DNA: TGTGCCTGGATTAGCTCTGGGGCCAACGTCCTGACTTTC

clone size: .
D gene: .
V gene: TRBV28
J gene: TRBJ1-4
CDR3 protein: CASSLLTGSGEKLFF
CDR3 DNA: TGTGCCAGCAGTTTATTAACAGGGTCCGGGGAAAAACTGTTTTTT

clone size: many
D gene: TRBD1
V gene: TRBV15
J gene: TRBJ2-3
CDR3 protein: CATSRDSGGIIDTQYF
CDR3 DNA: TGTGCCACCAGCAGGGACTCAGGGGGCATTATAGATACGCAGTATTTT

clone size: .
D gene: .
V gene: TRBV4-1
J gene: TRBJ2-7
CDR3 protein: CASSQVHGLMLYEQYF
CDR3 DNA: TGCGCCAGCAGCCAAGTCCACGGACTGATGCTGTACGAGCAGTACTTC

clone size: .
D gene: .
V gene: TRBV6-9
J gene: TRBJ1-2
CDR3 protein: CASSYDRIYGYTF
CDR3 DNA: TGTGCCAGCAGTTACGACAGGATCTATGGCTACACCTTC

clone size: .
D gene: .
V gene: TRBV7-2
J gene: TRBJ2-1
CDR3 protein: CASSARGTPDEQFF
CDR3 DNA: TGTGCCAGCAGCGCCCGCGGGACTCCGGATGAGCAGTTCTTC

clone size: .
D gene: TRBD1
V gene: TRBV6-5
J gene: TRBJ2-7
CDR3 protein: CASSYFGTALSYEQYF
CDR3 DNA: TGTGCCAGCAGTTACTTTGGGACAGCCTTATCCTACGAGCAGTACTTC

clone size: few
D gene: .
V gene: TRBV2
J gene: TRBJ2-2
CDR3 protein: CASSERQANTGELFF
CDR3 DNA: TGTGCCAGCAGTGAAAGGCAGGCGAACACCGGGGAGCTGTTTTTT

clone size: .
D gene: TRBD1
V gene: TRBV7-9
J gene: TRBJ1-2
CDR3 protein: CASSLPDRPYGYTF
CDR3 DNA: TGTGCCAGCAGCTTACCGGACAGGCCCTATGGCTACACCTTC

clone size: .
D gene: .
V gene: TRBV5-1
J gene: TRBJ1-5
CDR3 protein: CASSVAGGNQPQHF
CDR3 DNA: TGCGCCAGCAGCGTCGCAGGGGGCAATCAGCCCCAGCATTTT

clone size: .
D gene: TRBD2
V gene: TRBV27
J gene: TRBJ2-6
CDR3 protein: CASSFGTSGSFGANVLTF
CDR3 DNA: TGTGCCAGCAGTTTCGGGACTAGCGGGAGTTTTGGGGCCAACGTCCTGACTTTC

clone size: many
D gene: TRBD1
V gene: TRBV2
J gene: TRBJ2-1
CDR3 protein: CASSTDRGAYNEQFF
CDR3 DNA: TGTGCCAGCAGCACGGACAGGGGGGCCTACAATGAGCAGTTCTTC

clone size: once
D gene: TRBD2
V gene: TRBV20-1
J gene: TRBJ2-5
CDR3 protein: CSARGTSGGDF
CDR3 DNA: TGCAGTGCTAGAGGGACTAGCGGGGGAGACTTC

clone size: few
D gene: TRBD1
V gene: TRBV3-1/TRBV3-2
J gene: TRBJ1-4
CDR3 protein: CASSTRQGGEKLFF
CDR3 DNA: TGTGCCAGCAGCACCCGACAGGGTGGAGAAAAACTGTTTTTT

clone size: .
D gene: .
V gene: TRBV3-1/TRBV3-2
J gene: TRBJ1-2
CDR3 protein: CASSQEGRGHHYGYTF
CDR3 DNA: TGTGCCAGCAGCCAAGAAGGGCGAGGACACCACTATGGCTACACCTTC

clone size: .
D gene: TRBD2
V gene: TRBV7-2
J gene: TRBJ2-7
CDR3 protein: CASSQGLVSYEQYF
CDR3 DNA: TGTGCCAGCAGCCAGGGACTAGTCTCCTACGAGCAGTACTTC

clone size: .
D gene: TRBD2
V gene: TRBV4-1
J gene: TRBJ2-7
CDR3 protein: CASSQSGTSGYEQYF
CDR3 DNA: TGCGCCAGCAGCCAATCGGGGACTAGCGGGTACGAGCAGTACTTC

clone size: .
D gene: .
V gene: TRBV19
J gene: TRBJ1-5
CDR3 protein: CASSTGVSSNQPQHF
CDR3 DNA: TGTGCCAGTAGTACAGGGGTTTCGAGCAATCAGCCCCAGCATTTT

clone size: .
D gene: .
V gene: TRBV4-1
J gene: TRBJ1-1
CDR3 protein: CASSHPLRGGNTEAFF
CDR3 DNA: TGCGCCAGCAGCCACCCCCTCAGGGGTGGAAACACTGAAGCTTTCTTT